This T cell receptor (beta chain) is from a study of blood T cell repertoires in COVID-19. The wider study: Acute and convalescent COVID-19 samples came from the United States, Italy and Spain. Sources were T cells, B-cell-depleted T cells, or PBMCs; the material itself was cDNA or gDNA.

Data came from immunoSEQ multiplex PCR; TCRdb stores just in-frame clones and leaves some out. This sample yields over 350,000 clones, of which roughly 87% are seen a single time; approximately 2% belongs to the top ten. Trimming cost V 3 bases and J 5 bases, with 8 bases left between them. CDR1 is MNHEY, CDR2 SMNVEV, per germline (reference sequence). The CDR3 totals 13 residues. The clonotype originates from a woman younger than 30 with acute COVID-19. The chain links TRBV27 to TRBJ2-1; the D gene is possibly TRBD2 (5 bases). The sequenced material came from PBMCs or T cells enriched from blood (not recorded which). The CDR3 region is CASSLDSNNEQFF. The CDR3 bases are TGTGCCAGCAGTTTGGACTCAAACAATGAGCAGTTCTTC.